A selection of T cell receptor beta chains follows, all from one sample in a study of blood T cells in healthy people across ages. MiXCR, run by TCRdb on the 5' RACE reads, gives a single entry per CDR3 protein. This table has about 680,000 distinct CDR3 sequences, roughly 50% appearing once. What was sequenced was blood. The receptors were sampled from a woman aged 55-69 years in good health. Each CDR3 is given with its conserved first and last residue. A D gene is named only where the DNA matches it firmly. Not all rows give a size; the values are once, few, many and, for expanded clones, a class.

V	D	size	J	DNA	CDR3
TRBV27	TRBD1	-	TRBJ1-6	TGTGCCAGCAGTCGCCGGGACAGGGTCTCATATAATTCACCCCTCCACTTT	CASSRRDRVSYNSPLHF
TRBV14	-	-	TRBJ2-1	TGTGCCAGCAGTAACACAAGGTCACCATACAATGAGCAGTTCTTC	CASSNTRSPYNEQFF
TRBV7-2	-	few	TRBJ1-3	TGTGCCAGCAGCTTAGGCTCAGGGGGAAACACCATATATTTT	CASSLGSGGNTIYF
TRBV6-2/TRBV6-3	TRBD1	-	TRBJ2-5	TGTGCCAGCACCGACCCGGGACAGGCCCAAGAGCAGTACTTC	CASTDPGQAQEQYF
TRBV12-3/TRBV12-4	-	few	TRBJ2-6	TGTGCCAGCGGCGGCCCTTCGGGTGGGGCCAACGTCCTGACTTTC	CASGGPSGGANVLTF
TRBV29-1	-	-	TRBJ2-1	TGCAGCGTTGATAGGCGACCGCAGTTCTTC	CSVDRRPQFF
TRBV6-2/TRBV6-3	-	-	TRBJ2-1	TGTGCCAGCAGTTACTCGCAGGGGAGAGAAGAGCAGTTCTTC	CASSYSQGREEQFF
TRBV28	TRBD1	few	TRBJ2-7	TGTGCCAGTCAGCCGGACAGGGGTCACGAGCAGTACTTC	CASQPDRGHEQYF
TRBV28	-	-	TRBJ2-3	TGTGCCAGCAGTTTAGCGGGGCAGGGCATGGATACGCAGTATTTT	CASSLAGQGMDTQYF
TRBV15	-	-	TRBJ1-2	TGTGCCACCAGCAGAGCGAGGATAGGAGGCTACACCTTC	CATSRARIGGYTF
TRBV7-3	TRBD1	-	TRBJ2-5	TGTGCCAGCAGCCCGGGGACAGGGTTAATGAATGAGCAGTACTTC	CASSPGTGLMNEQYF
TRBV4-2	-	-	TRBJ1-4	TGTGCCAGCAGCCAAGGCGGGCAGGCGGAAGAAAAACTGTTTTTT	CASSQGGQAEEKLFF
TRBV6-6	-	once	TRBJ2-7	TGTGCCAGCAGTTACGACTCCCCCCGTGAGCAGTACTTC	CASSYDSPREQYF